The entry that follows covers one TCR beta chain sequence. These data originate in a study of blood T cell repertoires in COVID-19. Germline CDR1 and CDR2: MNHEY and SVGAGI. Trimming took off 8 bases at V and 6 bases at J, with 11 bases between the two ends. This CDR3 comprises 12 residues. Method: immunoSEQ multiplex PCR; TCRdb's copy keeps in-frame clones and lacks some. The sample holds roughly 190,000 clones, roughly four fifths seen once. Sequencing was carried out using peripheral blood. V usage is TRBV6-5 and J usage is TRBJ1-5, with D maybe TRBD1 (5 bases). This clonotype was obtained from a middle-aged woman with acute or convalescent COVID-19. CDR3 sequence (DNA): TGTGCCAGCGATCAGGGTGGTCAGCCCCAGCATTTT. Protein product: CASDQGGQPQHF.